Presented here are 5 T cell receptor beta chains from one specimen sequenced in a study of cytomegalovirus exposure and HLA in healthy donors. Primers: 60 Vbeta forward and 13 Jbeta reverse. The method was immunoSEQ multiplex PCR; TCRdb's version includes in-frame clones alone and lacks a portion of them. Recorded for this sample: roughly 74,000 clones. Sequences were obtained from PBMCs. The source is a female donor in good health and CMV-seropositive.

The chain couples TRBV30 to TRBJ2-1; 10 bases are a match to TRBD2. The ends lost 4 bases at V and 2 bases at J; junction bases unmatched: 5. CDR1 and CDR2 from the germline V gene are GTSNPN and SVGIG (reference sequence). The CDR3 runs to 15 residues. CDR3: CAWKLTSGPYNEQFF. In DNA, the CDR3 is TGTGCCTGGAAGTTGACTAGCGGGCCCTACAATGAGCAGTTCTTC.

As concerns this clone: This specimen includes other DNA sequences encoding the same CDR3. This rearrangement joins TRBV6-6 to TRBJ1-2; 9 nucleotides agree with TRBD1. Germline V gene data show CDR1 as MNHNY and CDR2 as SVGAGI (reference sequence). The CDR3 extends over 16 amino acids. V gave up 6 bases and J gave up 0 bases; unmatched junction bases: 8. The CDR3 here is CASRTPTGGANYGYTF. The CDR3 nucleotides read TGTGCCAGCAGAACGCCTACAGGGGGCGCTAACTATGGCTACACCTTC.

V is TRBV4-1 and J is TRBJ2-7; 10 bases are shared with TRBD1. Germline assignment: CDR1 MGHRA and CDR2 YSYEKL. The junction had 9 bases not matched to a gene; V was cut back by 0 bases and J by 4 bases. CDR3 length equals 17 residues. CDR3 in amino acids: CASSQEGQGRGKYEQYF. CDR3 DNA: TGCGCCAGCAGCCAAGAGGGACAGGGGCGGGGAAAATACGAGCAGTACTTC.

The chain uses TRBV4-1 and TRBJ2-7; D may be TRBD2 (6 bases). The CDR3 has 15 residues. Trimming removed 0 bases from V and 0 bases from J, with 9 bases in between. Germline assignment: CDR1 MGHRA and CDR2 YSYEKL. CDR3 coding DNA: TGCGCCAGCAGCCAAGATAGGGAGGACTCCTACGAGCAGTACTTC. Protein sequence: CASSQDREDSYEQYF.

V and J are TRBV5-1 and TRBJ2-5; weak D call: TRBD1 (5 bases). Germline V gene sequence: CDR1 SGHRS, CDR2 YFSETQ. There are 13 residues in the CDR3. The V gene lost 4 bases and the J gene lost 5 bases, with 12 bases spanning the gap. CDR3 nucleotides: TGCGCCAGCAGCGGGGCTAGTGGCGAGACCCAGTACTTC. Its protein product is CASSGASGETQYF. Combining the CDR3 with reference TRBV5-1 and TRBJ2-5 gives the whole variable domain KAGVTQTPRYLIKTRGQQVTLSCSPISGHRSVSWYQQTPGQGLQFLFEYFSETQRNKGNFPGRFSGRQFSNSRSEMNVSTLELGDSALYLCASSGASGETQYFGPGTRLLVL.